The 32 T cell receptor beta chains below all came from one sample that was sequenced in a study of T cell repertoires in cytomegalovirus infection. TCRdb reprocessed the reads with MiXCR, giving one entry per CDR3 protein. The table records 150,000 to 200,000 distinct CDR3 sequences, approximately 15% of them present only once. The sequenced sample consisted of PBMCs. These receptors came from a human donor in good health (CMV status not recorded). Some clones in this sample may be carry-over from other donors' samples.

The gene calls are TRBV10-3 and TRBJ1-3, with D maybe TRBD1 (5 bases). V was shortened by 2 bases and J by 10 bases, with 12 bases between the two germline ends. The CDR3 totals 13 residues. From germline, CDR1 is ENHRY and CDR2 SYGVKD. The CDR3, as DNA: TGTGCCATCAGTGAGGGGACGGTTCAGACCATATATTTT. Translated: CAISEGTVQTIYF.

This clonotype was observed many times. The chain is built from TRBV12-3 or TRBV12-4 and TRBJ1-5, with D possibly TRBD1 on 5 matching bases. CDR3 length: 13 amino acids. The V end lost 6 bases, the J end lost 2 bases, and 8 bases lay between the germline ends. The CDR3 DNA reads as TGTGCCAGCAGGGGGGTCGGCAATCAGCCCCAGCATTTT. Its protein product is CASRGVGNQPQHF.

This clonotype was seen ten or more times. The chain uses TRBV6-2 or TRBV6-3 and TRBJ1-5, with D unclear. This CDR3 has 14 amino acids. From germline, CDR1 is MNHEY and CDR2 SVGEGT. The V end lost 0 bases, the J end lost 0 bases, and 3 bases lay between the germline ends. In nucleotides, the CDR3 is TGTGCCAGCAGTTACTCGGGTAGCAATCAGCCCCAGCATTTT. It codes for CASSYSGSNQPQHF.

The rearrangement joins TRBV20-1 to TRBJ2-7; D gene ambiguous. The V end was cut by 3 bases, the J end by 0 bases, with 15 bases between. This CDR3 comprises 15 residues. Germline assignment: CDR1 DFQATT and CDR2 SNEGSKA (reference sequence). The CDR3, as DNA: TGCAGTGCTAGCTATATGGGTCGTAGCTCCTACGAGCAGTACTTC. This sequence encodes CSASYMGRSSYEQYF.

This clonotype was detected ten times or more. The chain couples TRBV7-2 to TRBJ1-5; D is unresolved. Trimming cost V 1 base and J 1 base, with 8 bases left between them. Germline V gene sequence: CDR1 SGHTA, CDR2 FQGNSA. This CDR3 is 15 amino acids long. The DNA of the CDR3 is TGTGCCAGCAGCTTAGGTGGAGGGAGCAATCAGCCCCAGCATTTT. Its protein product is CASSLGGGSNQPQHF.

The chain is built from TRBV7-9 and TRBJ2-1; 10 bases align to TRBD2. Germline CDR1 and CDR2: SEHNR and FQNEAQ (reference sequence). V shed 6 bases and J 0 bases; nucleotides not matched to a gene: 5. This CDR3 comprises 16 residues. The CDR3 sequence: CASRNSGRSSYNEQFF. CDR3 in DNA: TGTGCCAGCAGAAATAGCGGGAGGAGCTCCTACAATGAGCAGTTCTTC.

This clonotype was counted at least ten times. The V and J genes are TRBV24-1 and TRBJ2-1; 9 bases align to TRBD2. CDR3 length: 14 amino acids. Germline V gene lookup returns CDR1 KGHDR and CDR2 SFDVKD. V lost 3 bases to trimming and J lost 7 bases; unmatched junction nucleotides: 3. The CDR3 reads CATSDLAGRNEQFF. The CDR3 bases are TGTGCCACCAGTGATCTAGCGGGAAGGAATGAGCAGTTCTTC.

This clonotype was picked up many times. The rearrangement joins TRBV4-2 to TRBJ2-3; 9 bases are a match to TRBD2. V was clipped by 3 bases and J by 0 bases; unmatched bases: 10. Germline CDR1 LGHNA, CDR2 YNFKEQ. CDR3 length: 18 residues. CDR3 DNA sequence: TGTGCCAGCAGCCACCCAGGAGAGCGGGGGGTCAGCACAGATACGCAGTATTTT. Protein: CASSHPGERGVSTDTQYF.

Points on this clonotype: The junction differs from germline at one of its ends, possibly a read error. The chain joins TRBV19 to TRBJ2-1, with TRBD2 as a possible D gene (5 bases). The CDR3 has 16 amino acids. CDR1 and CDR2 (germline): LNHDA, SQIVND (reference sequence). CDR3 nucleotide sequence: TGTGCCTGTAGGTCAAGCGGAACGGTCCTTTGGAATGAGCAGTTCTTC. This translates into CACRSSGTVLWNEQFF. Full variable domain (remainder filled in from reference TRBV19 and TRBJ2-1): DGGITQSPKYLFRKEGQNVTLSCEQNLNHDAMYWYRQDPGQGLRLIYYSQIVNDFQKGDIAEGYSVSREKKESFPLTVTSAQKNPTAFYLCACRSSGTVLWNEQFFGPGTRLTVL.

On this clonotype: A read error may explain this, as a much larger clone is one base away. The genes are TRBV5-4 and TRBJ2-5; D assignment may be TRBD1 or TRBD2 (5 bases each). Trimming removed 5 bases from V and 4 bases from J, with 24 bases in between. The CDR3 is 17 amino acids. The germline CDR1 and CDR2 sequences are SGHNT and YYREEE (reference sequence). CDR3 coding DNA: TGTGCCAGCAGGGGCCGGGGCCAACTCCCGAGCGCAGAGACCCAGTACTTC. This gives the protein CASRGRGQLPSAETQYF.

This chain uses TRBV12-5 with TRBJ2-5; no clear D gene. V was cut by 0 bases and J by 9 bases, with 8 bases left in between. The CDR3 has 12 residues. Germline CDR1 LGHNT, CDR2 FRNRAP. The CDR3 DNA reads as TGTGCTAGTGGTTTGGTAATCCATCCCCAGTACTTC. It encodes CASGLVIHPQYF.

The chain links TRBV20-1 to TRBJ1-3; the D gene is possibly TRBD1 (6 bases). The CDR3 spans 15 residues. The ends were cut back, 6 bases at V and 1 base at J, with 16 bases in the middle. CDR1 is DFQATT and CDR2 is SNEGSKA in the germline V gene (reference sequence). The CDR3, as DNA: TGCAGTGCCACACAGGGAGGAGGTTCTGGAAACACCATATATTTT. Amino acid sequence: CSATQGGGSGNTIYF.

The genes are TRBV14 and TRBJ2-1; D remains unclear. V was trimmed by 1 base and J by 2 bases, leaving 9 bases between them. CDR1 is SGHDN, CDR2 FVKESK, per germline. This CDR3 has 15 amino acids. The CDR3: CASSQVSVPYNEQFF. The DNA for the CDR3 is TGTGCCAGCAGCCAAGTGAGTGTTCCCTACAATGAGCAGTTCTTC.

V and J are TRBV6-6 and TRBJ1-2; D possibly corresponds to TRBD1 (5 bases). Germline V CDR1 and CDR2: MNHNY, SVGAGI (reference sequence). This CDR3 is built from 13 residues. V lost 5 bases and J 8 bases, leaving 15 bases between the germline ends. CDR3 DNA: TGTGCCAGCAGTGCCCTTGGGGACGACGGCTACACCTTC. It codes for CASSALGDDGYTF.

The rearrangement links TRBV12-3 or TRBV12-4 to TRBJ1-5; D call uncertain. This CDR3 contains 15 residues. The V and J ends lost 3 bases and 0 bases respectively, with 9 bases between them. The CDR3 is CASSFAGISNQPQHF. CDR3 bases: TGTGCCAGCAGTTTCGCCGGGATTAGCAATCAGCCCCAGCATTTT.

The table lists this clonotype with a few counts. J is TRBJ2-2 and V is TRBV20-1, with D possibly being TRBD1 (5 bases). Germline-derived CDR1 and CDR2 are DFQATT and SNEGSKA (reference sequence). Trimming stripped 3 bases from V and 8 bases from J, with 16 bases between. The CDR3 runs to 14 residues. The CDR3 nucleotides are TGCAGTGCTAGCCGTGGGGCCCCTGAGGGGGAGCTGTTTTTT. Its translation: CSASRGAPEGELFF.

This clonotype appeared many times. The CDR3 DNA reads TGTGCCAGCAGCCCTAGGTCCGGGGTGAGGTCCTACGAGCAGTACTTC. Translating it yields CASSPRSGVRSYEQYF. The genes are TRBV11-2 and TRBJ2-7, with D perhaps TRBD2 (5 bases). The CDR3 runs to 16 residues. V was clipped by 5 bases and J by 1 base, with 18 bases between them. In germline, CDR1 is SGHAT, CDR2 FQNNGV.

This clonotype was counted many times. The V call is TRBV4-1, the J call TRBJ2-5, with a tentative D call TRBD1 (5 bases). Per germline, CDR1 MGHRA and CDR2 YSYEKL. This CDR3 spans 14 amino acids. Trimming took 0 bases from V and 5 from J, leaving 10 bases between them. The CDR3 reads CASSQDMTVETQYF. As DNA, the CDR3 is TGCGCCAGCAGCCAAGATATGACAGTCGAGACCCAGTACTTC.

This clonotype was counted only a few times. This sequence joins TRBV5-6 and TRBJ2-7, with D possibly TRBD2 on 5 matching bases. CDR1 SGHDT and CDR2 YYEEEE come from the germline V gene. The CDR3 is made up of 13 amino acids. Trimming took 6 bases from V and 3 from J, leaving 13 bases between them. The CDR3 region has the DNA TGTGCCAGCACCTCGTGGGAGATCTACGAGCAGTACTTC. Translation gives CASTSWEIYEQYF.

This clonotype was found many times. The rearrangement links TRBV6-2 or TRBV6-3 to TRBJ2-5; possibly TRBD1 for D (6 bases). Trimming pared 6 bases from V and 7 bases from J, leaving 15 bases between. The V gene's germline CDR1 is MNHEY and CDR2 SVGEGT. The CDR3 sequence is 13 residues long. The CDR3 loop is CASRRTEQGTQYF. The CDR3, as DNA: TGTGCCAGCAGAAGGACAGAGCAGGGGACCCAGTACTTC.

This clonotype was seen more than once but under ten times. The CDR3 is CASSEFGNNSPLHF. In nucleotides, the CDR3 is TGTGCCAGCAGTGAATTTGGGAATAATTCACCCCTCCACTTT. V and J are TRBV25-1 and TRBJ1-6, with D hard to call. This CDR3 has 14 amino acids. CDR1 and CDR2 (germline): MGHDK, SYGVNS. V lost 1 base, J lost 5 bases, and 6 bases lay in between.

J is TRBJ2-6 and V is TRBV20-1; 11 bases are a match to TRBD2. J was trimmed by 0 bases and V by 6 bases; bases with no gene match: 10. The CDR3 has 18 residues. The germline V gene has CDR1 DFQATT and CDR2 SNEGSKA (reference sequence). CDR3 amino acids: CSALLTSGMSSGANVLTF. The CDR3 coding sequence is TGCAGTGCACTTTTGACTAGCGGGATGAGCTCTGGGGCCAACGTCCTGACTTTC.

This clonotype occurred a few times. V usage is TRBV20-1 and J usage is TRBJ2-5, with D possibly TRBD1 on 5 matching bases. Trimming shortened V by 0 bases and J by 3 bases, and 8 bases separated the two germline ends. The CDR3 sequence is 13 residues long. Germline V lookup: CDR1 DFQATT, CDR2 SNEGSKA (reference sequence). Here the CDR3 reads CSARDIREETQYF. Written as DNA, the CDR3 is TGCAGTGCTAGAGATATCAGGGAAGAGACCCAGTACTTC.

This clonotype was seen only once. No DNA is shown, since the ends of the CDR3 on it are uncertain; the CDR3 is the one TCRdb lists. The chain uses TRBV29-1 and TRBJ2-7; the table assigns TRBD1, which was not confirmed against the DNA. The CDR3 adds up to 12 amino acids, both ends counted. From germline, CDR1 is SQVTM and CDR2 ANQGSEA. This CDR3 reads CSVAQGAYEPYF.

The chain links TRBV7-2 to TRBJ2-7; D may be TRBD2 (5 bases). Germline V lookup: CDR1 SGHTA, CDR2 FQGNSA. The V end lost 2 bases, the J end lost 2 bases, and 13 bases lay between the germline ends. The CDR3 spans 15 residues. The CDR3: CASSLTPLLAYEQYF. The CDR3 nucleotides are TGTGCCAGCAGCTTAACCCCCCTACTAGCCTACGAGCAGTACTTC.

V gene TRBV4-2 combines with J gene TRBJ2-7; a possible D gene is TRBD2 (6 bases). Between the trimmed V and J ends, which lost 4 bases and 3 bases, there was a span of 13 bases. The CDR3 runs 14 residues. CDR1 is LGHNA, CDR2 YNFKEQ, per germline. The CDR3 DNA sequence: TGTGCCAGCAGCCCCTCGGAGGGACGCTACGAGCAGTACTTC. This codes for CASSPSEGRYEQYF.

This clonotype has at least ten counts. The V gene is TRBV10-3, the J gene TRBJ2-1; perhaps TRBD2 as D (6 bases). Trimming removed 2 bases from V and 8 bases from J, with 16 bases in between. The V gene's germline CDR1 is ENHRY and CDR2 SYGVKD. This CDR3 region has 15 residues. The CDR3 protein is CAISEGLALVYEQFF. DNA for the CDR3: TGTGCCATCAGTGAGGGCCTAGCGTTGGTCTATGAGCAGTTCTTC.

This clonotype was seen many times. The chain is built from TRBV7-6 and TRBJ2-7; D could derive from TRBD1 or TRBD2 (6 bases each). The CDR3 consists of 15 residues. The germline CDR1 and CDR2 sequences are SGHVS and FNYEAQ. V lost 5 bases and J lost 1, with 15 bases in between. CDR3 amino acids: CASSVGGRTSYEQYF. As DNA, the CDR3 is TGTGCCAGCAGCGTGGGGGGCAGGACTTCCTACGAGCAGTACTTC. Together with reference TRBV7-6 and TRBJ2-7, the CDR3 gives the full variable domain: GAGVSQSPRYKVTKRGQDVALRCDPISGHVSLYWYRQALGQGPEFLTYFNYEAQQDKSGLPNDRFSAERPEGSISTLTIQRTEQRDSAMYRCASSVGGRTSYEQYFGPGTRLTVT.

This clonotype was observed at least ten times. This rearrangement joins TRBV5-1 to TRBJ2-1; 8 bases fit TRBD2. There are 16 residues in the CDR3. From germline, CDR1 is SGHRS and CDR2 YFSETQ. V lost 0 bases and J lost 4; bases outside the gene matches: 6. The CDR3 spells CASSLAGTGGYNEQFF. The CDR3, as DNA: TGCGCCAGCAGCTTGGCCGGGACGGGAGGGTACAATGAGCAGTTCTTC.

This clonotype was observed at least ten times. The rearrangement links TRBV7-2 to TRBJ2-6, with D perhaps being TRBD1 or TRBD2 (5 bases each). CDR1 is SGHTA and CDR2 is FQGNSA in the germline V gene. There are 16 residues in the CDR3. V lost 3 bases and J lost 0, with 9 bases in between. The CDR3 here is CASSLLRGSGANVLTF. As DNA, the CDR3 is TGTGCCAGCAGCTTGCTGAGGGGCTCTGGGGCCAACGTCCTGACTTTC.

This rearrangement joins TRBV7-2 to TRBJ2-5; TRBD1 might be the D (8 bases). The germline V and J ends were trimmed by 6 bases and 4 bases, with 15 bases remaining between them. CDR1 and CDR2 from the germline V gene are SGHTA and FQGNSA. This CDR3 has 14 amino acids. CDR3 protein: CASRFSGTGETQYF. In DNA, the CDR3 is TGTGCCAGCAGATTCAGCGGGACAGGAGAGACCCAGTACTTC.

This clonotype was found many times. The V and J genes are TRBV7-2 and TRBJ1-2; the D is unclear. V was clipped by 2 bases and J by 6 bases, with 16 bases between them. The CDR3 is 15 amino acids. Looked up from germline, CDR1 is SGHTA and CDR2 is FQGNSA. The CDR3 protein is CASSLSAGQLDGYTF. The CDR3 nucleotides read TGTGCCAGCAGCTTATCGGCAGGCCAACTCGATGGCTACACCTTC.